The source of this T cell receptor (beta chain) is a study of blood T cells in healthy people across ages. A J-beta primer mix and a sample-barcoded 5' primer were used in a second PCR of roughly 7 to 12 cycles. Sequencing yielded, for each sample, at least 3 million paired-end reads carrying CDR3. Using its own MiXCR run on the 5' RACE reads, TCRdb lists one record per CDR3 protein. In the table there are 800,000 to 950,000 distinct CDR3 sequences, under 35% of which are singletons. Donors gave approximately 9.9 milliliters of peripheral blood apiece. Per-sample yields of isolated PBMCs were at least 6 million. This clonotype has only a few counts. These data are also associated with another study on T cells of mothers and their children.

The specimen sequenced was blood. The sequence came from a woman aged 40 to 55 in good health.

The CDR3 bases are TGTGCCAGCAGCCCGACAGGTGTGATGCCTGAAGCTTTCTTT. It codes for CASSPTGVMPEAFF. The rearrangement joins TRBV6-1 to TRBJ1-1, with a possible D match to TRBD1 (6 bases). V lost 6 bases and J lost 6, with 17 bases in between. The CDR3 is 14 residues long. The germline V gene encodes CDR1 MNHNS and CDR2 SASEGT.